The 28 T cell receptor beta chains presented below share a single source sample, sequenced in a study of blood T cell repertoires in COVID-19. TCRdb keeps only in-frame clones here, not all; method: immunoSEQ multiplex PCR. The table shows around 85,000 clones, with roughly 89% occurring only once. Source material: PBMCs or T cells enriched from blood (not recorded which). The source is a woman between 50 and 59 years old with acute COVID-19.

The chain employs TRBV30 and TRBJ2-7; D is unclear. The CDR3 sequence is 11 residues long. Germline-derived CDR1 and CDR2 are GTSNPN and SVGIG (reference sequence). Trimming shortened V by 3 bases and J by 4 bases, and 7 bases separated the two germline ends. The CDR3 region has the DNA TGTGCCTGGAGCGTCCGTTACGAGCAGTACTTC. Amino acid sequence: CAWSVRYEQYF. Looking up the rest from reference TRBV30 and TRBJ2-7 gives the full variable domain: SQTIHQWPATLVQPVGSPLSLECTVEGTSNPNLYWYRQAAGRGLQLLFYSVGIGQISSEVPQNLSASRPQDRQFILSSKKLLLSDSGFYLCAWSVRYEQYFGPGTRLTVT.

The rearrangement uses TRBV19 and TRBJ2-2; 10 positions match TRBD1. The CDR3 is 17 residues long. Germline V lookup: CDR1 LNHDA, CDR2 SQIVND (reference sequence). V gave up 4 bases and J gave up 3 bases; unmatched junction bases: 8. The CDR3 DNA follows: TGTGCCAGTAGTAGGGGGGGACAGGGGATATACACCGGGGAGCTGTTTTTT. Its protein is CASSRGGQGIYTGELFF.

This chain links TRBV5-6 with TRBJ2-7; D gene unclear. Germline V gene lookup returns CDR1 SGHDT and CDR2 YYEEEE. This CDR3 has 14 amino acids. Trimming cost V 6 bases and J 3 bases, with 16 bases left between them. The CDR3 DNA reads TGTGCCAGCACGCTGTGGGCCGCCGACTACGAGCAGTACTTC. Amino acid sequence: CASTLWAADYEQYF.

The rearrangement uses TRBV27 and TRBJ2-6, with D tentatively TRBD1 (6 bases). There are 17 residues in the CDR3. From germline, CDR1 is MNHEY and CDR2 SMNVEV (reference sequence). Trimming took 3 bases from V and 0 from J, leaving 12 bases between them. In nucleotides, the CDR3 is TGTGCCAGCAGTTTTCGGGACACCCTCTCTGGGGCCAACGTCCTGACTTTC. Its translation is CASSFRDTLSGANVLTF.

This rearrangement joins TRBV7-9 to TRBJ2-7; TRBD1 might be the D (6 bases). CDR3 length: 13 amino acids. The V and J ends lost 2 bases and 2 bases respectively, with 7 bases between them. In germline, CDR1 is SEHNR, CDR2 FQNEAQ (reference sequence). CDR3 amino acids: CASSLQGPYEQYF. The CDR3 region has the DNA TGTGCCAGCAGCTTACAGGGGCCCTACGAGCAGTACTTC.

The gene calls are TRBV27 and TRBJ2-7, with D maybe TRBD1 (6 bases). V lost 2 bases and J 3 bases, leaving 20 bases between the germline ends. In germline, CDR1 is MNHEY, CDR2 SMNVEV (reference sequence). CDR3 length equals 17 residues. In DNA form, the CDR3 reads TGTGCCAGCAGTTTAAGTGGGGGCCTCTCGAGGGGCTACGAGCAGTACTTC. Translating it yields CASSLSGGLSRGYEQYF.

The chain carries TRBV7-6 and TRBJ2-7; 10 nucleotides match TRBD2. Germline-derived CDR1 and CDR2 are SGHVS and FNYEAQ. The CDR3 is 13 amino acids. The V gene end was trimmed by 3 bases and the J gene end by 7 bases; junction bases not matched to a gene: 3. The CDR3 region has the DNA TGTGCCAGCAGCTTGGCTAGCGGGAGTGAGCAGTACTTC. Translation gives CASSLASGSEQYF.

The V call is TRBV6-5, the J call TRBJ2-1; the D gene is possibly TRBD2 (6 bases). The V and J ends lost 2 bases and 1 base respectively, with 9 bases between them. This CDR3 is built from 15 residues. Looked up from germline, CDR1 is MNHEY and CDR2 is SVGAGI. As DNA, the CDR3 is TGTGCCAGCAGTTACGGCGGGATGTCCTACAATGAGCAGTTCTTC. Amino acids: CASSYGGMSYNEQFF.

The chain joins TRBV27 to TRBJ2-3; D call uncertain. This CDR3 spans 13 amino acids. In germline, CDR1 is MNHEY, CDR2 SMNVEV (reference sequence). Between the trimmed V and J ends, which lost 2 bases and 2 bases, there was a span of 5 bases. The CDR3: CASSLHNTDTQYF. The CDR3 DNA reads TGTGCCAGCAGTTTACACAACACAGATACGCAGTATTTT.

The J gene is TRBJ1-6, the V gene TRBV6-5; the D gene is possibly TRBD1 (6 bases). V lost 7 bases to trimming and J lost 10 bases, with 17 bases between them. Germline-derived CDR1 and CDR2 are MNHEY and SVGAGI. The CDR3 extends over 14 amino acids. The CDR3 DNA follows: TGTGCCAGCACTCGGTCCCCCGACAGGTCACCCCTCCACTTT. Protein sequence: CASTRSPDRSPLHF.

This clone has only one observation. J is TRBJ1-5 and V is TRBV19; perhaps TRBD1 as D (5 bases). Trimming shortened V by 6 bases and J by 5 bases, and 26 bases separated the two germline ends. Germline CDR1 LNHDA, CDR2 SQIVND (reference sequence). The length of the CDR3 is 18 residues. Here the CDR3 DNA reads TGTGCCAGTAGCATTCCCCCTCGGGGGTTTTGGATCGATCAGCCCCAGCATTTT. Protein product: CASSIPPRGFWIDQPQHF.

The chain uses TRBV7-2 and TRBJ2-3; 12 bases line up with TRBD2. V shed 2 bases, J shed 1 base, and the junction held 7 bases outside the gene matches. The CDR3 is 18 amino acids. Germline loops: CDR1 SGHTA, CDR2 FQGNSA. In nucleotides, the CDR3 is TGTGCCAGCAGCTTATCTCGACTAGCGGGAGCTGGCACAGATACGCAGTATTTT. It is translated as CASSLSRLAGAGTDTQYF.

This rearrangement joins TRBV6-4 to TRBJ1-2; 8 bases line up with TRBD1. Germline V lookup: CDR1 MRHNA, CDR2 SNTAGT. V was clipped by 4 bases and J by 6 bases; unmatched bases: 7. The CDR3 is 14 amino acids. The CDR3: CASSVDRGSDGYTF. The CDR3 nucleotides are TGTGCCAGCAGTGTCGACAGGGGTTCCGATGGCTACACCTTC.

The chain joins TRBV7-2 to TRBJ1-2, with 7 positions matching TRBD1. Germline-derived CDR1 and CDR2 are SGHTA and FQGNSA. The ends lost 1 base at V and 4 bases at J; junction bases unmatched: 6. This CDR3 has 15 residues. Written as DNA, the CDR3 is TGTGCCAGCAGCTTAGTAGTCGACAGGGCCTATGGCTACACCTTC. This codes for CASSLVVDRAYGYTF. The variable domain in full, completed from reference TRBV7-2 and TRBJ1-2, reads GAGVSQSPSNKVTEKGKDVELRCDPISGHTALYWYRQSLGQGLEFLIYFQGNSAPDKSGLPSDRFSAERTGGSVSTLTIQRTQQEDSAVYLCASSLVVDRAYGYTFGSGTRLTVV.

The rearrangement uses TRBV28 and TRBJ2-1, with TRBD2 matching over 11 bases. Germline loops: CDR1 MDHEN, CDR2 SYDVKM. CDR3 length equals 17 residues. The V gene end was trimmed by 4 bases and the J gene end by 5 bases; junction bases not matched to a gene: 10. The CDR3 region is CASSSPPGTSGHNEQFF. CDR3 sequence (DNA): TGTGCCAGCAGTTCCCCCCCCGGGACTAGCGGCCACAATGAGCAGTTCTTC. The full variable domain, with the rest looked up from reference TRBV28 and TRBJ2-1, is DVKVTQSSRYLVKRTGEKVFLECVQDMDHENMFWYRQDPGLGLRLIYFSYDVKMKEKGDIPEGYSVSREKKERFSLILESASTNQTSMYLCASSSPPGTSGHNEQFFGPGTRLTVL.

The chain joins TRBV4-1 to TRBJ2-3, with D possibly TRBD2 on 5 matching bases. V lost 5 bases, J lost 7 bases, and 19 bases lay in between. The CDR3 totals 15 residues. CDR1 is MGHRA, CDR2 YSYEKL, per germline. As DNA, the CDR3 is TGCGCCAGCAGCGCCTTCGCGGAGAGGGCGCATACGCAGTATTTT. Residues: CASSAFAERAHTQYF.

This clone showed up just a few times. This chain links TRBV24-1 with TRBJ1-1; TRBD1 matches at 9 bases. Germline V gives CDR1 KGHDR, CDR2 SFDVKD. Trimming at V came to 2 bases and at J to 3 bases, leaving 3 bases not matched to a gene. The CDR3 has 15 amino acids. The CDR3 DNA reads as TGTGCCACCAGTGATTCTGGGACAGGGTACACTGAAGCTTTCTTT. It encodes CATSDSGTGYTEAFF.

This clone was observed a single time. The chain uses TRBV27 and TRBJ1-2; TRBD1 might be the D (5 bases). The CDR3 runs to 14 residues. CDR1 is MNHEY, CDR2 SMNVEV, per germline (reference sequence). V lost 6 bases to trimming and J lost 10 bases, with 21 bases between them. CDR3 in amino acids: CASRPQGPMIDYTF. In DNA, the CDR3 is TGTGCCAGCAGACCTCAGGGTCCTATGATCGACTACACCTTC.

The V call is TRBV7-2, the J call TRBJ1-1; D not certain. This CDR3 region has 13 residues. Between the trimmed V and J ends, which lost 5 bases and 6 bases, there was a span of 13 bases. CDR1 is SGHTA, CDR2 FQGNSA, per germline. In DNA, the CDR3 is TGTGCCAGCAGCCCCCCCTCCCGGGCTGAAGCTTTCTTT. Translating gives CASSPPSRAEAFF.

The V gene is TRBV10-1, the J gene TRBJ2-2; 7 nucleotides agree with TRBD2. After removal of 6 bases from V and 5 bases from J, the junction contained 3 bases not matched to a gene. Germline V CDR1 and CDR2: WNHNN, SYGVQD (reference sequence). There are 13 residues in the CDR3. The DNA for the CDR3 is TGCGCCAGCAGCGGGACTAATACCGGGGAGCTGTTTTTT. This codes for CASSGTNTGELFF.

The chain carries TRBV9 and TRBJ2-1; D is undetermined. CDR3 size: 12 residues. The germline CDR1 and CDR2 sequences are SGDLS and YYNGEE. The V and J ends lost 0 bases and 6 bases respectively, with 4 bases between them. The CDR3 DNA sequence: TGTGCCAGCAGCGTAGTCTCCAATGAGCAGTTCTTC. This sequence encodes CASSVVSNEQFF.

Comments on this clone: A junction end diverges from the germline sequence, so it may reflect a read error. The CDR3 is CASRPTQGANTGELFF. The CDR3 DNA follows: TGTGCTAGCAGACCAACACAGGGGGCGAACACCGGGGAGCTGTTTTTT. The chain is built from TRBV7-7 and TRBJ2-2, with 8 nucleotides matching TRBD1. The CDR3 is 16 residues long. Germline CDR1 and CDR2: SSHAT and FNYEAQ (reference sequence).

The genes are TRBV24-1 and TRBJ2-1; 13 nucleotides match TRBD2. The CDR3 is 12 amino acids. CDR1 and CDR2 from the germline V gene are KGHDR and SFDVKD. With 5 bases clipped from V and 15 bases from J, the junction kept 3 bases outside the gene matches. The DNA of the CDR3 is TGTGCCACCAGTGGGACTAGCGGGAGTCGGTTCTTC. It specifies CATSGTSGSRFF.

J is TRBJ2-1 and V is TRBV5-1, with a tentative D call TRBD2 (5 bases). Trimming pared 4 bases from V and 12 bases from J, leaving 17 bases between. CDR1 SGHRS and CDR2 YFSETQ come from the germline V gene. The CDR3 consists of 13 residues. The CDR3 DNA is TGCGCCAGCAGCCCCCCTGCTAGCCGGGGGCAGTTCTTC. Translation: CASSPPASRGQFF. Based on the CDR3 plus reference TRBV5-1 and TRBJ2-1, the full variable domain is KAGVTQTPRYLIKTRGQQVTLSCSPISGHRSVSWYQQTPGQGLQFLFEYFSETQRNKGNFPGRFSGRQFSNSRSEMNVSTLELGDSALYLCASSPPASRGQFFGPGTRLTVL.

A single count supports this clone. This chain connects TRBV18 to TRBJ2-1; 13 bases align to TRBD2. The germline V gene has CDR1 KGHSH and CDR2 LQKENI. The length of the CDR3 is 15 residues. Germline trimming cut 5 bases from V and 7 bases from J; bases unmatched to any gene: 5. CDR3 loop: CASSTTSGRGNEQFF. The CDR3 DNA reads as TGTGCCAGCTCAACCACTAGCGGGAGGGGGAATGAGCAGTTCTTC.

J is TRBJ1-2 and V is TRBV27; a possible D gene is TRBD1 (6 bases). Germline loops: CDR1 MNHEY, CDR2 SMNVEV (reference sequence). This CDR3 contains 17 residues. V was trimmed by 1 base and J by 7 bases, leaving 22 bases between them. CDR3 in amino acids: CASSLYPLGAGVRGYTF. As DNA, the CDR3 is TGTGCCAGCAGTTTATATCCCCTGGGGGCAGGGGTACGTGGCTACACCTTC.

The chain has TRBV7-6 and TRBJ2-7, with 8 positions matching TRBD2. Trimming at V came to 5 bases and at J to 5 bases, leaving 8 bases not matched to a gene. The CDR3 covers 14 residues. The germline V gene has CDR1 SGHVS and CDR2 FNYEAQ. The CDR3 DNA is TGTGCCAGCAGCCCCGGGACTAGGATCGACGAGCAGTACTTC. Protein sequence: CASSPGTRIDEQYF. Based on the CDR3 plus reference TRBV7-6 and TRBJ2-7, the full variable domain is GAGVSQSPRYKVTKRGQDVALRCDPISGHVSLYWYRQALGQGPEFLTYFNYEAQQDKSGLPNDRFSAERPEGSISTLTIQRTEQRDSAMYRCASSPGTRIDEQYFGPGTRLTVT.

J is TRBJ2-3 and V is TRBV5-1; 12 bases align to TRBD1. Germline V gene sequence: CDR1 SGHRS, CDR2 YFSETQ. With 3 bases clipped from V and 2 bases from J, the junction kept 4 bases outside the gene matches. This CDR3 has 16 amino acids. CDR3 residues: CASSSGTGGSTDTQYF. DNA for the CDR3: TGCGCCAGCAGCTCCGGGACAGGGGGCTCCACAGATACGCAGTATTTT.